Following are 7 T cell receptor beta chains from one sample sequenced in a study of radiation and T cells in renal cell carcinoma (dated by TCRdb to about 2020). The library relied on the immunoSEQ multiplex PCR assay. The table comes from immuneACCESS by way of TCRdb, which keeps in-frame sequences with V and J called. Part of the clones is missing from these tables; in studies checked, under half for an unresolved V gene and the rest for unknown reasons. Present in this sample are roughly 9,600 clones, 63% of which were seen just once. The top ten hold roughly 15% of the sample. The time point label, as the study defines it: tumor resected at nephrectomy. The treatment or condition label, read with the paper, signifies: 15 Gy SBRT to primary tumor, nephrectomy 4 weeks later. The material was tumor tissue, obtained from a patient whose treatment included radiotherapy and nephrectomy. These TCRs come from a woman aged 50 to 60 with renal cell carcinoma.

This chain links TRBV7-9 with TRBJ1-2, with D uncertain. The V end lost 5 bases, the J end lost 5 bases, and 15 bases lay between the germline ends. Germline V gene data show CDR1 as SEHNR and CDR2 as FQNEAQ (reference sequence). The CDR3 extends over 14 amino acids. The CDR3 is CASSHTDNYYGYTF. CDR3 bases: TGTGCCAGCAGCCATACCGACAACTATTATGGCTACACCTTC.

This clone came up a few times. The chain is built from TRBV6-5 and TRBJ2-7; weak D call: TRBD1 (5 bases). The V end lost 5 bases, the J end lost 6 bases, and 11 bases lay between the germline ends. The germline V gene encodes CDR1 MNHEY and CDR2 SVGAGI. The CDR3 runs 12 residues. The CDR3 DNA is TGTGCCAGCAGTCCCCCCCAGGGCGAGCAGTACTTC. This translates into CASSPPQGEQYF.

As to this clone: Other DNA sequences in this specimen translate into the identical CDR3. In DNA, the CDR3 is TGTGCCAGCAGCGTAGATGGGGCGGGACAGCCCCAGCATTTT. Residues: CASSVDGAGQPQHF. V and J are TRBV9 and TRBJ1-5; a possible D gene is TRBD1 (5 bases). V lost 0 bases and J lost 7, with 11 bases in between. This CDR3 has 14 residues. The germline V gene has CDR1 SGDLS and CDR2 YYNGEE.

The chain has TRBV7-2 and TRBJ2-1, with D possibly called TRBD1 or TRBD2 (5 bases each). Germline V gene data show CDR1 as SGHTA and CDR2 as FQGNSA. V was pared by 5 bases and J by 10 bases, with 18 bases between. The CDR3 spans 14 residues. The CDR3 sequence is CASSPDTTSGEQFF. CDR3 nucleotides: TGTGCCAGCAGCCCGGACACGACTTCGGGGGAGCAGTTCTTC.

The gene calls are TRBV6-1 and TRBJ2-2; TRBD2 agrees at 10 bases. Germline values: CDR1 MNHNS, CDR2 SASEGT. The CDR3 is 16 residues long. V lost 4 bases, J lost 6 bases, and 8 bases stayed unmatched. The CDR3 protein is CASSVLSSGSAGELFF. CDR3 DNA: TGTGCCAGCAGTGTCCTCTCTAGCGGGAGTGCCGGGGAGCTGTTTTTT.

This clone was picked up a small number of times. The chain employs TRBV6-1 and TRBJ2-7; 7 positions agree with TRBD2. The CDR3 consists of 14 residues. The junction had 6 bases not matched to a gene; V was cut back by 5 bases and J by 2 bases. The V gene's germline CDR1 is MNHNS and CDR2 SASEGT. The CDR3 DNA sequence: TGTGCCAGCAGTCTGGGGGAGGGACCCTACGAGCAGTACTTC. Translation: CASSLGEGPYEQYF.

The rearrangement uses TRBV7-9 and TRBJ2-3; weak D call: TRBD2 (6 bases). Germline CDR1 reads SEHNR; CDR2 reads FQNEAQ (reference sequence). V shed 10 bases and J shed 3 bases, with 14 bases lying between them. This CDR3 region has 13 residues. The CDR3 bases are TGTGCCAACAAGGAGGGCTCGACAGATACGCAGTATTTT. Translation: CANKEGSTDTQYF.